This TCR beta chain stems from a study of blood T cell repertoires in COVID-19. Sequenced by immunoSEQ multiplex PCR; TCRdb stores in-frame clones only, minus some. This table has about 330,000 clones, roughly 86% appearing once. The CDR3 length is 15 residues. The V segment lost 2 bases and the J segment 3 bases; nucleotides outside the gene matches: 5. Germline V gene lookup returns CDR1 GTSNPN and CDR2 SVGIG (reference sequence). The receptor comes from a man in his thirties or forties with COVID-19, enrolled during active disease. The chain employs TRBV30 and TRBJ2-2; 8 nucleotides match TRBD2. The material sequenced was peripheral blood. The CDR3 DNA sequence: TGTGCCTGGAGTATCGGGAGGGCCGACACCGGGGAGCTGTTTTTT. It is translated as CAWSIGRADTGELFF.